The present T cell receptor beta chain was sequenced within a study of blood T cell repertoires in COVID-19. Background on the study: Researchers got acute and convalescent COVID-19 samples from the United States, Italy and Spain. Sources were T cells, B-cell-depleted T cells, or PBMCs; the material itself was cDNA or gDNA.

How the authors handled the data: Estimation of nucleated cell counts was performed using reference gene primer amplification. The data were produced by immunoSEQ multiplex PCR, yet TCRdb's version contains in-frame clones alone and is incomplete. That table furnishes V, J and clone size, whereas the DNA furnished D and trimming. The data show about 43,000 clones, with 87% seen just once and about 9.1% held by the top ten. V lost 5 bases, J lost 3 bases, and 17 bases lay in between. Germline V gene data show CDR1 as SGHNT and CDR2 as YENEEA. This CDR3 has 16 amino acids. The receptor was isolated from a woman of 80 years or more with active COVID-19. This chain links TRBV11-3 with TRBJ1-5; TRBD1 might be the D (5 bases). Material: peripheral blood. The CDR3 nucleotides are TGTGCCAGCAGCCAACCGACGGGGGGTGACAATCAGCCCCAGCATTTT. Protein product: CASSQPTGGDNQPQHF.